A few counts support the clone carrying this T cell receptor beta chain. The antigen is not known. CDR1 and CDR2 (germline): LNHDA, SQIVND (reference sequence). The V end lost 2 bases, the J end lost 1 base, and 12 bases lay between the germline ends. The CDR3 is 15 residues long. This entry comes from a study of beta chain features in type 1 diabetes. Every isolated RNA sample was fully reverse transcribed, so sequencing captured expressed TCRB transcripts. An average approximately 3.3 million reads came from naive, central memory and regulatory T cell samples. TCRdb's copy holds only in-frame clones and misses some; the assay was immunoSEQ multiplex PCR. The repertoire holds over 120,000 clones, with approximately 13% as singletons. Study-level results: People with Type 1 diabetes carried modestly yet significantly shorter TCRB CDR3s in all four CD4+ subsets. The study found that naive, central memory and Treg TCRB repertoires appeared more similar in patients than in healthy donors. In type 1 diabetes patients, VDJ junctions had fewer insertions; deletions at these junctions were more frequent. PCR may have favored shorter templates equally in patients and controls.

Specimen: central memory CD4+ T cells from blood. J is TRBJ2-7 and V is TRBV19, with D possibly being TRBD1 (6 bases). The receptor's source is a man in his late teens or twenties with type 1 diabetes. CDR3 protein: CASSIRQDFSYEQYF. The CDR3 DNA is TGTGCCAGTAGTATACGACAGGATTTTTCCTACGAGCAGTACTTC.